The present T cell receptor beta chain was sequenced within a study of CD8 T cells in ankylosing spondylitis. Germline V gives CDR1 DFQATT, CDR2 SNEGSKA (reference sequence). The germline V and J ends were trimmed by 1 base and 1 base, with 19 bases remaining between them. The CDR3 covers 17 residues. TCRdb re-called the 5' RACE reads through MiXCR, storing one row per CDR3 protein. Of about 240,000 distinct CDR3 sequences listed, under 8.5% are singletons. There are many counts of this clonotype. The receptor was isolated from a female donor with ankylosing spondylitis or in good health (not recorded which). Material: blood, either unsorted or a sorted T cell fraction (not recorded which). The chain has TRBV20-1 and TRBJ1-1, with unresolved D. CDR3 coding DNA: TGCAGTGCTAGAGTTCCCATAGGGCGTGGGTCGAACACTGAAGCTTTCTTT. It yields the protein CSARVPIGRGSNTEAFF.